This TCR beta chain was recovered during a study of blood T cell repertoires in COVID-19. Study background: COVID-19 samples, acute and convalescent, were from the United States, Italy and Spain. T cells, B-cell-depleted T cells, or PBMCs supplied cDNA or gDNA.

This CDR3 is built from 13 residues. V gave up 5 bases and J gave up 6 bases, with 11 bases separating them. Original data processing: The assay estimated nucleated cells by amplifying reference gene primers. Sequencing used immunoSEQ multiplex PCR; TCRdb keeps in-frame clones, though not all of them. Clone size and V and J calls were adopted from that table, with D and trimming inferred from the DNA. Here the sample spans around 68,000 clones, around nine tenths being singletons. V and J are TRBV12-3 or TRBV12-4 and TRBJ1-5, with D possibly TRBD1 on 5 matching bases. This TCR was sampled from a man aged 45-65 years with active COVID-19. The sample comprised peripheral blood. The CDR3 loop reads CASSKGEGQPQHF. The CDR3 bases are TGTGCCAGCAGTAAAGGGGAGGGTCAGCCCCAGCATTTT.